This T cell receptor beta chain originates from a study of blood T cell repertoires in COVID-19. This CDR3 has 13 amino acids. Sequenced by immunoSEQ multiplex PCR; TCRdb stores in-frame clones only, minus some. The profile covers about 220,000 clones, with 88% appearing a single time and 2.5% to 3% taken by the ten largest. This TCR was sampled from a woman between 25 and 40 years old who had recovered from COVID-19. The sequenced sample was PBMCs or T cells enriched from blood (not recorded which). The gene calls are TRBV12-1 and TRBJ1-2. TRBV12-1 counts as a pseudogene. CDR3 nucleotide sequence: TGTGCCAGCAGCTTTGCCGCGGCGGGTGGCTACACCTTC. Its translation: CASSFAAAGGYTF.